This TCR beta chain derives from a study of breast tumors, draining lymph nodes, adjacent tissues. MiXCR, applied by TCRdb to the multiplex PCR reads, yields one record per CDR3 protein. The sample carries 200,000 or so distinct CDR3 sequences, 31% recorded once. V was pared by 4 bases and J by 3 bases, with 18 bases between. Germline lookup yields CDR1 MNHNS and CDR2 SASEGT. This CDR3 comprises 16 residues. Breast cancer patients provided tissue from their axillary draining lymph nodes. This clonotype was counted a few times. Sequenced material: axillary lymph node tissue. This clonotype was obtained from a female donor with breast cancer. Some clones in this sample may be carry-over from other donors' samples. The rearrangement joins TRBV6-1 to TRBJ1-1; a weak D match, TRBD1 (6 bases). This chain's CDR3 is CASSAGTLLGHTEAFF. In DNA form, the CDR3 reads TGTGCCAGCAGTGCAGGGACACTCCTGGGGCACACTGAAGCTTTCTTT.